Listed below are T cell receptor beta chains from one sample, sequenced in a study of neurological immune-mediated disorders. TCRdb called the 5' RACE reads again in MiXCR, with one record for every CDR3 protein. The sample shows about 71,000 distinct CDR3 sequences, approximately 14% of them seen only once. Sequencing was carried out using PBMCs. The receptors stem from a female donor with HTLV-1-associated myelopathy (HAM/TSP). Each CDR3 is given with its conserved first and last residue. Fields, in order: clone size, D gene, J gene, V gene, CDR3 DNA, CDR3 protein. The D gene is left open where the match is weak. Expanded clones are given a class, and other clones once, few, many or no size at all.

>many|-|TRBJ2-3|TRBV6-5
TGTGCCAGCAGTGCCCCCGGGACTGGGAGTACGCAGTATTTT
CASSAPGTGSTQYF
>many|-|TRBJ2-7|TRBV6-5
TGTGCCAGCAGTTGGAACGAGGGCTACGAGCAGTACTTC
CASSWNEGYEQYF
>many|TRBD1|TRBJ2-4|TRBV4-2
TGTGCCAGCAGCGTTGGGACAGGGGGAAACATTCAGTACTTC
CASSVGTGGNIQYF
>many|TRBD1|TRBJ2-3|TRBV20-1
TGCAGTGCTCCGCTGGGACAGGGGGCGTCGGATACGCAGTATTTT
CSAPLGQGASDTQYF
>many|TRBD1|TRBJ2-1|TRBV2
TGTGCCAGCAGACCCGATTCAGCAGGGGGCAGTGAGCAGTTCTTC
CASRPDSAGGSEQFF
>-|-|TRBJ1-1|TRBV10-3
TGTGCCATCAGTGCAGGAGACACTGAAGCTTTCTTT
CAISAGDTEAFF
>many|TRBD2|TRBJ2-1|TRBV20-1
TGCAGTGCTCGCTCCGCTAGCGGGGATTCTCACAATGAGCAGTTCTTC
CSARSASGDSHNEQFF
>many|TRBD1|TRBJ1-2|TRBV20-1
TGCAGTGCCCCGAACACGGACAGGGGGCAATACTATGGCTACACCTTC
CSAPNTDRGQYYGYTF
>many|TRBD1|TRBJ2-1|TRBV5-1
TGCGCCAGCAGCTTGGAGGACAGGTCCCCGGATGAGCAGTTCTTC
CASSLEDRSPDEQFF
>many|-|TRBJ2-3|TRBV6-1
TGTGCCAGCAGGATACCGGGCACAGATACGCAGTATTTT
CASRIPGTDTQYF
>many|-|TRBJ1-2|TRBV2
TGTGCCAGCAGTGATGTATCCGGCTATGGCTACACCTTC
CASSDVSGYGYTF
>many|-|TRBJ1-6|TRBV10-3
TGTGCCATCAGTGAGTACAATTCACCCCTCCACTTT
CAISEYNSPLHF
>-|-|TRBJ1-1|TRBV16
TGTGCCAGCAGCCCTACGACGAACACTGAAGCTTTCTTT
CASSPTTNTEAFF